This T cell receptor (beta chain) was captured by sequencing in a study of blood T cell repertoires in COVID-19. Germline loops: CDR1 MNHNS, CDR2 SASEGT. This CDR3 spans 15 amino acids. The J segment lost 5 bases and the V segment lost 2 bases, leaving 4 bases of the junction unmatched. The method was immunoSEQ multiplex PCR; TCRdb's version includes in-frame clones alone and lacks a portion of them. The sample shows roughly 410,000 clones, around 87% of them seen only once. The rearrangement joins TRBV6-1 to TRBJ2-3, with TRBD1 matching 10 bases. The sequence was obtained from a woman aged 55 to 70 with COVID-19, enrolled during active disease. The sample taken for sequencing was peripheral blood. The CDR3, as DNA: TGTGCCAGCAGTGAACCGGGACAGGGGATAGATACGCAGTATTTT. It codes for CASSEPGQGIDTQYF.